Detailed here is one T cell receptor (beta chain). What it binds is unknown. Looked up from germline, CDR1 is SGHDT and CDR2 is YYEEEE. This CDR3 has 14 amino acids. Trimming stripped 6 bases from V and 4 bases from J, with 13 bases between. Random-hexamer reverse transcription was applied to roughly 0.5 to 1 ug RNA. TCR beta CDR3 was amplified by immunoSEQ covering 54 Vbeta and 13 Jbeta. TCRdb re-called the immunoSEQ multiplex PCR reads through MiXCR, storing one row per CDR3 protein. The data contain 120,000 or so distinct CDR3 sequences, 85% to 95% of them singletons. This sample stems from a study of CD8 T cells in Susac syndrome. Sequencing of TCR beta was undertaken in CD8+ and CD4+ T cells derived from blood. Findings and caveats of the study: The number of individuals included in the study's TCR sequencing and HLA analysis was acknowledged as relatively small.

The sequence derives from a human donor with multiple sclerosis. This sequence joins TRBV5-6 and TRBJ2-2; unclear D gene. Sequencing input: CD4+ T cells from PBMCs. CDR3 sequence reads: CASTHSPVTGELFF. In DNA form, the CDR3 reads TGTGCCAGCACCCATTCACCCGTCACCGGGGAGCTGTTTTTT.